These 2 T cell receptor beta chains were sequenced from one sample in a study of monozygotic twins with inflammatory bowel disease. With the 5' RACE reads reprocessed, TCRdb shows one record per CDR3 protein and no DNA. The sample features 200,000 to 250,000 distinct CDR3 sequences, with 7.7% in its top ten. The source material was blood. These receptors all come from a human donor with ulcerative colitis or Crohn's disease, or a healthy co-twin of an affected twin (not recorded which).

The CDR3 reads CASSLSGSYNSPLHF. The chain employs TRBV18 and TRBJ1-6; the D call from TCRdb, TRBD1, cannot be confirmed without DNA. The CDR3 is made up of 15 amino acids. CDR1 is KGHSH, CDR2 LQKENI, per germline.

J is TRBJ2-7 and V is TRBV6-2 or TRBV6-3; there is no DNA to check the TCRdb D call of TRBD2. The CDR3 has 15 amino acids. Germline loops: CDR1 MNHEY, CDR2 SVGEGT. CDR3 in amino acids: CASSSLAGASLEQYF.